These 29 T cell receptor beta chains share one sample of origin, sequenced in a study of neurological immune-mediated disorders. TCRdb processed the 5' RACE reads anew with MiXCR; each CDR3 protein has one entry. This table has roughly 50,000 distinct CDR3 sequences, approximately 15% appearing once. Sequencing was carried out using PBMCs. These receptor sequences come from a man between 60 and 75 years old in good health.

Turning to this clonotype: Just one base apart from a much larger clone, this may be a read error. The CDR3 protein is CANSLVHTDTQYF. CDR3 nucleotides: TGTGCCAACAGCCTCGTCCACACAGATACGCAGTATTTT. The chain couples TRBV5-6 to TRBJ2-3, with D hard to call. Per the germline V gene, CDR1 is SGHDT and CDR2 is YYEEEE. The CDR3 consists of 13 residues.

This clonotype was observed many times. V usage is TRBV20-1 and J usage is TRBJ2-5; TRBD2 agrees at 8 bases. J lost 5 bases, V lost 0 bases, and 5 bases had no gene match. The germline V gene has CDR1 DFQATT and CDR2 SNEGSKA (reference sequence). The CDR3 contains 14 residues. CDR3 DNA: TGCAGTGCTAGAGACGGGAGGGCCGGGGAGACCCAGTACTTC. Its translation is CSARDGRAGETQYF.

This clonotype was seen many times. The chain has TRBV14 and TRBJ2-3; D assignment may be TRBD1 or TRBD2 (6 bases each). The CDR3 extends over 15 amino acids. Trimming took 4 bases from V and 8 from J, leaving 19 bases between them. Looked up from germline, CDR1 is SGHDN and CDR2 is FVKESK. The CDR3 reads CASSLNAGGAGTQYF. The CDR3 region has the DNA TGTGCCAGCAGCCTAAACGCCGGGGGCGCCGGTACGCAGTATTTT.

The sample holds many counts of this clonotype. The CDR3 DNA reads TGCGCCAGCAGTCTACCGGGAGTCGGGGAGCAGTACTTC. Its translation is CASSLPGVGEQYF. This sequence joins TRBV5-1 and TRBJ2-7; D perhaps matches TRBD2 (6 bases). V lost 5 bases and J 7 bases, leaving 16 bases between the germline ends. The germline CDR1 and CDR2 sequences are SGHRS and YFSETQ. The CDR3 length is 13 residues. Supplemented by reference TRBV5-1 and TRBJ2-7, the full variable domain reads KAGVTQTPRYLIKTRGQQVTLSCSPISGHRSVSWYQQTPGQGLQFLFEYFSETQRNKGNFPGRFSGRQFSNSRSEMNVSTLELGDSALYLCASSLPGVGEQYFGPGTRLTVT.

This clonotype was recorded at least ten times. The CDR3 loop reads CASSLDLAGANVLTF. CDR3 nucleotide sequence: TGCGCCAGCAGCTTGGACCTAGCGGGGGCCAACGTCCTGACTTTC. V gene TRBV5-1 combines with J gene TRBJ2-6; maybe TRBD2 (6 bases). Trimming left V 0 bases short and J 4 bases short, with 8 bases between. Per germline, CDR1 SGHRS and CDR2 YFSETQ. This CDR3 spans 15 amino acids.

This clonotype was recorded many times. V is TRBV20-1 and J is TRBJ2-3; no firm D call. Germline CDR1 and CDR2: DFQATT and SNEGSKA (reference sequence). V was pared by 6 bases and J by 0 bases, with 19 bases between. The CDR3 is made up of 16 amino acids. The chain's CDR3 is CSAKVPSGVSTDTQYF. The CDR3 DNA is TGCAGTGCCAAAGTGCCCTCCGGAGTTAGCACAGATACGCAGTATTTT.

This clonotype was found many times. The genes are TRBV3-1 and TRBJ1-1; 8 bases align to TRBD1. Germline V gives CDR1 LGHDT, CDR2 YNNKEL (reference sequence). Trimming cost V 2 bases and J 5 bases; bases outside gene matches: 10. The CDR3 covers 16 residues. CDR3 in amino acids: CASSQRRTGLKTEAFF. In DNA form, the CDR3 reads TGTGCCAGCAGCCAAAGGAGGACAGGGCTAAAGACTGAAGCTTTCTTT.

This clonotype was observed at least ten times. CDR3 sequence: CSVSSSGVEYGYTF. CDR3 nucleotide sequence: TGCAGCGTCTCCTCGTCGGGGGTTGAATATGGCTACACCTTC. V and J are TRBV29-1 and TRBJ1-2; a possible D gene is TRBD1 (5 bases). The germline V gene has CDR1 SQVTM and CDR2 ANQGSEA. Trimming pared 6 bases from V and 5 bases from J, leaving 19 bases between. This CDR3 region has 14 residues.

In this sample, this clonotype turned up many times. J is TRBJ2-2 and V is TRBV7-6, with 7 nucleotides matching TRBD1. There are 15 residues in the CDR3. Germline trimming cut 5 bases from V and 2 bases from J; bases unmatched to any gene: 5. Germline V CDR1 and CDR2: SGHVS, FNYEAQ. CDR3 residues: CASSQGVTNTGELFF. The CDR3 nucleotides are TGTGCCAGCAGCCAGGGGGTCACCAACACCGGGGAGCTGTTTTTT.

Concerning this clonotype: This may be a read error: a much more frequent sequence differs by one nucleotide. The CDR3 sequence is CSARDEGGPFF. In DNA, the CDR3 is TGCAGTGCTAGAGATGAAGGGGGCCCGTTCTTC. The chain recombines TRBV20-1 with TRBJ2-1, with 7 bases aligning to TRBD1. The J segment lost 15 bases and the V segment lost 0 bases, leaving 5 bases of the junction unmatched. The CDR3 totals 11 residues. Germline CDR1 DFQATT, CDR2 SNEGSKA (reference sequence).

This clonotype has at least ten counts. This chain uses TRBV5-1 with TRBJ1-6, with D uncertain. The CDR3 runs to 16 residues. From germline, CDR1 is SGHRS and CDR2 YFSETQ. V was cut by 0 bases and J by 7 bases, with 14 bases left in between. CDR3: CASSLEGSLRNSPLHF. The CDR3, as DNA: TGCGCCAGCAGCTTGGAGGGATCTCTGCGAAATTCACCCCTCCACTTT. Full variable domain (outside the CDR3, taken from reference TRBV5-1 and TRBJ1-6): KAGVTQTPRYLIKTRGQQVTLSCSPISGHRSVSWYQQTPGQGLQFLFEYFSETQRNKGNFPGRFSGRQFSNSRSEMNVSTLELGDSALYLCASSLEGSLRNSPLHFGNGTRLTVT.

Ten or more counts support this clonotype. V and J are TRBV7-8 and TRBJ2-7, with TRBD1 matching over 8 bases. CDR3 length equals 15 residues. V was pared by 3 bases and J by 4 bases, with 8 bases of the junction left unmatched. The germline V gene has CDR1 SGHVS and CDR2 FQNEAQ. The CDR3, as DNA: TGTGCCAGCAGCTTTTACCAGGGGGCCAATTACGAGCAGTACTTC. This sequence encodes CASSFYQGANYEQYF. Supplemented by reference TRBV7-8 and TRBJ2-7, the full variable domain reads GAGVSQSPRYKVAKRGQDVALRCDPISGHVSLFWYQQALGQGPEFLTYFQNEAQLDKSGLPSDRFFAERPEGSVSTLKIQRTQQEDSAVYLCASSFYQGANYEQYFGPGTRLTVT.

This clonotype has at least ten counts. The chain employs TRBV6-5 and TRBJ2-1; possibly TRBD2 for D (5 bases). CDR1 and CDR2 from the germline V gene are MNHEY and SVGAGI. The CDR3 is 14 amino acids. V lost 5 bases to trimming and J lost 5 bases, with 13 bases between them. The CDR3: CASSPPQRNNEQFF. The CDR3 DNA follows: TGTGCCAGCAGTCCCCCCCAGCGGAACAATGAGCAGTTCTTC.

In regard to this clonotype: A read error may explain this, as a much larger clone is one base away. The CDR3 end shows no conserved phenylalanine or tryptophan, and so a read error is likely. The J gene is TRBJ1-2, the V gene TRBV3-1, with 8 positions matching TRBD1. The CDR3 runs 17 residues. Trimming cost V 2 bases and J 4 bases; bases outside gene matches: 12. Germline CDR1 and CDR2: LGHDT and YNNKEL (reference sequence). CDR3 in amino acids: CASSQRLSDRAAYGYTL. CDR3 in DNA: TGTGCCAGCAGCCAAAGGCTTTCGGACAGGGCGGCCTATGGCTACACCCTC.

This clonotype was detected ten times or more. The chain couples TRBV7-2 to TRBJ2-3; D not resolved. Trimming left V 5 bases short and J 5 bases short, with 8 bases between. Germline CDR1 reads SGHTA; CDR2 reads FQGNSA. This CDR3 has 12 residues. The CDR3 loop is CASSIVGDTQYF. As DNA, the CDR3 is TGTGCCAGCAGCATCGTAGGAGATACGCAGTATTTT.

This clonotype was seen a handful of times. This chain connects TRBV14 to TRBJ1-1; D is undetermined. The germline V gene encodes CDR1 SGHDN and CDR2 FVKESK. Trimming left V 1 base short and J 9 bases short, with 12 bases between. This CDR3 contains 13 residues. The CDR3 sequence is CASSQAPSGKAFF. The CDR3 DNA reads as TGTGCCAGCAGCCAAGCCCCTTCCGGGAAAGCTTTCTTT.

Many counts were recorded for this clonotype. The chain carries TRBV7-2 and TRBJ2-5; D unclear. Germline values: CDR1 SGHTA, CDR2 FQGNSA. This CDR3 is 14 amino acids long. The ends were cut back, 3 bases at V and 5 bases at J, with 13 bases in the middle. The DNA for the CDR3 is TGTGCCAGCAGCTTTAGTATAGCCATGGAGACCCAGTACTTC. Amino acid sequence: CASSFSIAMETQYF.

The sample holds one count of this clonotype. A clone one base away is much larger, so this may be a read error. The chain employs TRBV7-9 and TRBJ1-2; TRBD1 agrees at 7 bases. From germline, CDR1 is SEHNR and CDR2 FQNEAQ (reference sequence). V lost 6 bases to trimming and J lost 7 bases; unmatched junction nucleotides: 11. The CDR3 consists of 14 residues. For the CDR3, the DNA is TGTGCCAGCAGTATGACAGGGAACAACGGTGGCTACACCTTC. Amino acids: CASSMTGNNGGYTF.

In this sample, this clonotype turned up many times. The V and J genes are TRBV2 and TRBJ2-7; D not resolved. V was shortened by 5 bases and J by 2 bases, with 10 bases between the two germline ends. The germline V gene has CDR1 SNHLY and CDR2 FYNNEI. This CDR3 has 13 residues. CDR3 region: CASSLGVPYEQYF. The CDR3 DNA reads TGTGCCAGCAGTCTAGGCGTGCCCTACGAGCAGTACTTC.

In this sample, this clonotype turned up many times. The rearrangement joins TRBV7-9 to TRBJ2-1; the D is unclear. Germline V CDR1 and CDR2: SEHNR, FQNEAQ (reference sequence). The ends were cut back, 5 bases at V and 5 bases at J, with 7 bases in the middle. CDR3 size: 12 residues. Here the CDR3 DNA reads TGTGCCAGCAGCCGCTTCGACAATGAGCAGTTCTTC. Protein sequence: CASSRFDNEQFF. The whole variable domain, remainder taken from reference TRBV7-9 and TRBJ2-1, is DTGVSQNPRHKITKRGQNVTFRCDPISEHNRLYWYRQTLGQGPEFLTYFQNEAQLEKSRLLSDRFSAERPKGSFSTLEIQRTEQGDSAMYLCASSRFDNEQFFGPGTRLTVL.

This clonotype was detected many times. This chain links TRBV20-1 with TRBJ2-3, with TRBD1 matching 11 bases. CDR3 length: 15 amino acids. V trimming: 6 bases; J trimming: 4 bases; junction bases outside the gene matches: 9. Germline CDR1 reads DFQATT; CDR2 reads SNEGSKA (reference sequence). The CDR3 bases are TGCAGTGCAGAAGGGACAGGGGGAATCCCAGATACGCAGTATTTT. Protein sequence: CSAEGTGGIPDTQYF.

This clonotype was detected ten times or more. V usage is TRBV29-1 and J usage is TRBJ1-1; D call uncertain. Germline V gene sequence: CDR1 SQVTM, CDR2 ANQGSEA. CDR3 length: 11 residues. V lost 4 bases, J lost 5 bases, and 8 bases lay in between. CDR3 sequence: CSVGTETEAFF. Written as DNA, the CDR3 is TGCAGCGTTGGGACCGAGACTGAAGCTTTCTTT.

This CDR3 reads CASNVDRYTGELFF. CDR3 bases: TGTGCCAGTAACGTGGACAGGTACACCGGGGAGCTGTTTTTT. The chain couples TRBV19 to TRBJ2-2; TRBD1 matches at 7 bases. Looked up from germline, CDR1 is LNHDA and CDR2 is SQIVND (reference sequence). There are 14 residues in the CDR3. V lost 7 bases, J lost 3 bases, and 5 bases stayed unmatched.

This clonotype was seen a handful of times. The chain joins TRBV12-3 or TRBV12-4 to TRBJ2-7; 9 bases are shared with TRBD2. V was pared by 5 bases and J by 2 bases, with 7 bases of the junction left unmatched. The CDR3 spans 15 residues. The CDR3 loop is CASSISGLATYEQYF. The CDR3 bases are TGTGCCAGCAGTATTTCGGGACTAGCCACCTACGAGCAGTACTTC.

The genes are TRBV20-1 and TRBJ2-3; D is uncertain. The CDR3 sequence is 14 residues long. V gave up 0 bases and J gave up 4 bases, with 11 bases separating them. The germline CDR1 and CDR2 sequences are DFQATT and SNEGSKA (reference sequence). As DNA, the CDR3 is TGCAGTGCTAGAGATCAGCGCGGAGCAGATACGCAGTATTTT. Translated: CSARDQRGADTQYF.

This clonotype was counted ten times or more. The genes are TRBV25-1 and TRBJ2-5; D is possibly TRBD1 or TRBD2 (5 bases each). CDR1 is MGHDK and CDR2 is SYGVNS in the germline V gene. The germline V and J ends were trimmed by 3 bases and 4 bases, with 9 bases remaining between them. This CDR3 comprises 13 residues. CDR3 amino acids: CASSESGRETQYF. Written as DNA, the CDR3 is TGTGCCAGCAGTGAGTCAGGGAGAGAGACCCAGTACTTC.

Many counts were recorded for this clonotype. The chain recombines TRBV6-5 with TRBJ2-1, with D possibly TRBD1 on 7 matching bases. The CDR3 consists of 15 residues. Trimming stripped 6 bases from V and 9 bases from J, with 21 bases between. CDR1 is MNHEY, CDR2 SVGAGI, per germline. The DNA of the CDR3 is TGTGCCAGCAGGTCAGGGGGGCCCGGAGGTACTGAGCAGTTCTTC. Translating it yields CASRSGGPGGTEQFF.

This clonotype was observed many times. The rearrangement joins TRBV5-1 to TRBJ2-5; 11 nucleotides line up with TRBD2. V lost 4 bases, J lost 2 bases, and 4 bases stayed unmatched. Germline loops: CDR1 SGHRS, CDR2 YFSETQ. CDR3 length: 15 residues. The CDR3 protein is CASSRGTSGQETQYF. CDR3 DNA sequence: TGCGCCAGCAGCCGAGGGACTAGCGGACAAGAGACCCAGTACTTC.

This clonotype was counted many times. The CDR3 loop is CSASRSYVNEQYF. For the CDR3, the DNA is TGCAGTGCTAGCCGGAGCTACGTGAACGAGCAGTACTTC. This chain uses TRBV20-1 with TRBJ2-7; D unresolved. The germline V gene encodes CDR1 DFQATT and CDR2 SNEGSKA (reference sequence). The CDR3 covers 13 residues. The germline V and J ends were trimmed by 3 bases and 5 bases, with 14 bases remaining between them.